What follows describes a single T cell receptor (beta chain). Its antigen is as yet unknown. The source of the sample is a study of graft-versus-host responses after intestinal transplantation. At the level of the study: Tacrolimus and steroids were given for around 3 years to all recipients after anti-thymocyte globulin induction. Study observations and caveats: Early after transplant, HvG declines were associated with peak levels of circulating GvH clones. Present in recipient marrow, GvH clones included some that appeared first in ileum or blood. Within allografts, high graft-versus-host to host-versus-graft clonal ratios were seen among patients with graft-donor T cell macrochimerism.

Both intraepithelial and lamina propria lymphocytes were released by processing graft tissue. Sequenced by immunoSEQ multiplex PCR; TCRdb stores in-frame clones only, minus some. The sample has around 7,000 clones; around 68% are singletons. The CDR3 is 16 amino acids. Germline V gene data show CDR1 as MDHEN and CDR2 as SYDVKM. V lost 2 bases to trimming and J lost 4 bases; unmatched junction nucleotides: 1. The chain recombines TRBV28 with TRBJ2-2, with 13 bases that match TRBD2. Specimen: ileum tissue, collected 55 days after transplant. This sequence was found in a human patient who received an intestinal transplant, so some T cells may come from the graft donor. The chain's CDR3 is CASSLTSGGATGELFF. The CDR3, as DNA: TGTGCCAGCAGTTTAACTAGCGGGGGGGCCACCGGGGAGCTGTTTTTT.